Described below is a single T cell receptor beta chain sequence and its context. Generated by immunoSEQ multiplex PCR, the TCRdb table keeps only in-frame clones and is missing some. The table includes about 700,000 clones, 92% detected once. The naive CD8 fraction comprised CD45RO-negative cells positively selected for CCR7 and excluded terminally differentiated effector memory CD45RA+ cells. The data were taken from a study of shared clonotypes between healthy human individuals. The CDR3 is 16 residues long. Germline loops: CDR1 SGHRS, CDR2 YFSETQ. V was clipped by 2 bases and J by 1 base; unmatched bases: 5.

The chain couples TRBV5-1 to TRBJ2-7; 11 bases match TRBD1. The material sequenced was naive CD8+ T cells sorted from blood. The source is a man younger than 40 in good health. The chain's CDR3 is CASSFRTGGDSYEQYF. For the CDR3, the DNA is TGCGCCAGCAGCTTCCGGACAGGGGGCGATTCCTACGAGCAGTACTTC.